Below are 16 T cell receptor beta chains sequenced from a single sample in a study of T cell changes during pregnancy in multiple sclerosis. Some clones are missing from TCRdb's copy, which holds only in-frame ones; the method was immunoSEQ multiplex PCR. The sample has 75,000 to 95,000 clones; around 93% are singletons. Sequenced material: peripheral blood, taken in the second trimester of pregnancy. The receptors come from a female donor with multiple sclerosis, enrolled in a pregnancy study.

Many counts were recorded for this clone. In DNA, the CDR3 is TGTGCCAGCAGCTTGGACTCTGCTGAAGCTTTCTTT. Protein sequence: CASSLDSAEAFF. The rearrangement links TRBV5-5 to TRBJ1-1; D unclear. There are 12 residues in the CDR3. With 0 bases removed from V and 6 bases from J, the gap between germline ends came to 6 bases. The germline V gene encodes CDR1 SGHKS and CDR2 YYEKEE (reference sequence).

In nucleotides, the CDR3 is TGTGCCAGCAGCCAATCTATAGCGGGGGGGTACAATGAGCAGTTCTTC. The encoded protein is CASSQSIAGGYNEQFF. The chain employs TRBV7-3 and TRBJ2-1; 11 bases fit TRBD2. The V gene's germline CDR1 is SGHTA and CDR2 FQGTGA. V gave up 5 bases and J gave up 4 bases; unmatched junction bases: 7. This CDR3 region has 16 residues.

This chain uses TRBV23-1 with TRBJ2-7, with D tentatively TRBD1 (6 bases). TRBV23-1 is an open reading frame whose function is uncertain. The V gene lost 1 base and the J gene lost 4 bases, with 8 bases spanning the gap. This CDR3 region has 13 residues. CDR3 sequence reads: CASSQWGPYEQYF. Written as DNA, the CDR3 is TGCGCCAGCAGTCAATGGGGGCCTTACGAGCAGTACTTC.

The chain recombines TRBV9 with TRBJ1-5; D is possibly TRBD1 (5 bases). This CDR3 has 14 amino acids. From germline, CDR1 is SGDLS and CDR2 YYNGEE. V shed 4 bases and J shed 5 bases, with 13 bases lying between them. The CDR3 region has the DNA TGTGCCAGCAGCATCATGGGGGAGGATCAGCCCCAGCATTTT. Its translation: CASSIMGEDQPQHF.

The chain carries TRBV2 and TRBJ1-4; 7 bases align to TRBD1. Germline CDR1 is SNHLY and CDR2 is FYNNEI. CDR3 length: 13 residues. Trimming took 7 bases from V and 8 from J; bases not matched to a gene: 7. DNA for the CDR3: TGTGCCAGCATGACAGGGACGGAAGAAAAACTGTTTTTT. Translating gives CASMTGTEEKLFF.

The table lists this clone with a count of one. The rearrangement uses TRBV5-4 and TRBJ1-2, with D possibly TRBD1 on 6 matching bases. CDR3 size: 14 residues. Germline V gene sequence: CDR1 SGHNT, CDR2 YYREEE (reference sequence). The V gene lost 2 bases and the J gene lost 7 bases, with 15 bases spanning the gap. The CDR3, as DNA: TGTGCCAGCAGCTTCAGTACAGGGTCAATTGGCTACACCTTC. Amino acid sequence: CASSFSTGSIGYTF.

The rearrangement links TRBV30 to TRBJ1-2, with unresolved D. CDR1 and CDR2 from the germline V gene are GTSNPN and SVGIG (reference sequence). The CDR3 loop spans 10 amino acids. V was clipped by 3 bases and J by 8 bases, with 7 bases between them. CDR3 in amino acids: CAWRAGGYTF. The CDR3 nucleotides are TGTGCCTGGAGGGCCGGGGGCTACACCTTC.

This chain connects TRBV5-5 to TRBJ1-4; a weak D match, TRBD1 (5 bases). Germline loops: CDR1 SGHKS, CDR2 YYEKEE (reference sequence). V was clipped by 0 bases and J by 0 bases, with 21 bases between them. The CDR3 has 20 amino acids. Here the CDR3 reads CASSLASGVLGETTNEKLFF. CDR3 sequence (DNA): TGTGCCAGCAGCTTGGCCTCGGGGGTGCTAGGGGAGACAACTAATGAAAAACTGTTTTTT.

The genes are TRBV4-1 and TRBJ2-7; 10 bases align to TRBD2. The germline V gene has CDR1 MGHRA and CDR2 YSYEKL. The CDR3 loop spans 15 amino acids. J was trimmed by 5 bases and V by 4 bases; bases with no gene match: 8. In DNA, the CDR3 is TGCGCCAGCAGCCCTTCCGGGACTAGCGCCCACGAGCAGTACTTC. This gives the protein CASSPSGTSAHEQYF.

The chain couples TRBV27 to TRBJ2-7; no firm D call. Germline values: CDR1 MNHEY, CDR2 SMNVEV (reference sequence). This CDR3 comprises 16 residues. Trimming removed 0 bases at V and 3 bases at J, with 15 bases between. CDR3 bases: TGTGCCAGCAGTTTATCCCCAGGTCCCTTGAACTACGAGCAGTACTTC. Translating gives CASSLSPGPLNYEQYF.

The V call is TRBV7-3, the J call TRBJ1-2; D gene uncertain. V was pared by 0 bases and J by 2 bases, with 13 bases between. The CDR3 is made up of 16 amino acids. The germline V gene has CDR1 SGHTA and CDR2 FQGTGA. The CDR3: CASSLTLAEMNYGYTF. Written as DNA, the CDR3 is TGTGCCAGCAGCTTAACGTTGGCAGAAATGAACTATGGCTACACCTTC. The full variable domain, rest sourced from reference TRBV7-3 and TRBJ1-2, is GAGVSQTPSNKVTEKGKYVELRCDPISGHTALYWYRQSLGQGPEFLIYFQGTGAADDSGLPNDRFFAVRPEGSVSTLKIQRTERGDSAVYLCASSLTLAEMNYGYTFGSGTRLTVV.

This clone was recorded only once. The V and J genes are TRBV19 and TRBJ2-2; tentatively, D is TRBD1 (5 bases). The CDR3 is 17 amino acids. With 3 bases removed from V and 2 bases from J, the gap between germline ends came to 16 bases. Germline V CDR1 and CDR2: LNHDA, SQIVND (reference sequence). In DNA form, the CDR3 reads TGTGCCAGTAGTATTGGGGCCTTAGGTCTAAACACCGGGGAGCTGTTTTTT. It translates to CASSIGALGLNTGELFF.

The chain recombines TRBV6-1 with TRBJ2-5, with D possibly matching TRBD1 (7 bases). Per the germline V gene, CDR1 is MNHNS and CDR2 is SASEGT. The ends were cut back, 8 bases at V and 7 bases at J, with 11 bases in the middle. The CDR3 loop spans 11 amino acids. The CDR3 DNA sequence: TGTGCCAGCGCAGGGGGGACGACCCAGTACTTC. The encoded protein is CASAGGTTQYF.

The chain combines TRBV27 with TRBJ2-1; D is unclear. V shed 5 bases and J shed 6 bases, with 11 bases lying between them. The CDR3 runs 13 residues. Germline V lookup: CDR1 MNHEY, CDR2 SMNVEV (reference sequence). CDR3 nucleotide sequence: TGTGCCAGCAGTGCGGCCCTCGCCAATGAGCAGTTCTTC. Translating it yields CASSAALANEQFF.

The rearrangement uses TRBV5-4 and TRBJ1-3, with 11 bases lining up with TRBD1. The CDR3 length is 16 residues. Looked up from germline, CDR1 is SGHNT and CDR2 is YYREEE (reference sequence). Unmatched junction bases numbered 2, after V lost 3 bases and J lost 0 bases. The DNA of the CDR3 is TGTGCCAGCAGCTCGGGACAGGGGGTCTCTGGAAACACCATATATTTT. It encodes CASSSGQGVSGNTIYF.

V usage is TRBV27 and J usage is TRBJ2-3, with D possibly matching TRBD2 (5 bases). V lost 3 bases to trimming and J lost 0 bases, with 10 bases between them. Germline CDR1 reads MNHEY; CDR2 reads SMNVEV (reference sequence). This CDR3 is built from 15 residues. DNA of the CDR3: TGTGCCAGCAGTTTTCTACTAGGTAGCACAGATACGCAGTATTTT. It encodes CASSFLLGSTDTQYF.